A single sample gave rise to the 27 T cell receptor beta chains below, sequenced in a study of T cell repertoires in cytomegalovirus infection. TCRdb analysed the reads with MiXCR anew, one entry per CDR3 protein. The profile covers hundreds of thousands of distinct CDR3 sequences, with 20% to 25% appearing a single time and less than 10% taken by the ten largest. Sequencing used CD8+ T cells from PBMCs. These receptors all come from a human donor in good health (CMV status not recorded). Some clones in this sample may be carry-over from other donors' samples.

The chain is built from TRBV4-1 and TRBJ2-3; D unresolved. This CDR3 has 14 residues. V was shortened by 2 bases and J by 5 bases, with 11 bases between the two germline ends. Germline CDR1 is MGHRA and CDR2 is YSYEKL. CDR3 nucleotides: TGCGCCAGCAGCCAACCTACCGGGCTAGATACGCAGTATTTT. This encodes CASSQPTGLDTQYF.

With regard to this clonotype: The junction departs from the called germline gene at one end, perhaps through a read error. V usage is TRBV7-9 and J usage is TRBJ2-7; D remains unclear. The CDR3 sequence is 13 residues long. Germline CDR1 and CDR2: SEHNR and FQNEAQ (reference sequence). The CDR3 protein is CASNLEPDYEQYF. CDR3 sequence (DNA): TGTGCCAGCAACTTAGAGCCCGATTACGAGCAGTACTTC.

The CDR3 sequence is CASSALRGETQYF. The CDR3 coding sequence is TGCGCCAGCAGCGCGTTGCGGGGAGAGACCCAGTACTTC. The J gene is TRBJ2-5, the V gene TRBV5-1; a possible D gene is TRBD2 (6 bases). This CDR3 contains 13 residues. Trimming cost V 4 bases and J 4 bases, with 11 bases left between them. Germline loops: CDR1 SGHRS, CDR2 YFSETQ. Variable domain in full (rest from reference TRBV5-1 and TRBJ2-5): KAGVTQTPRYLIKTRGQQVTLSCSPISGHRSVSWYQQTPGQGLQFLFEYFSETQRNKGNFPGRFSGRQFSNSRSEMNVSTLELGDSALYLCASSALRGETQYFGPGTRLLVL.

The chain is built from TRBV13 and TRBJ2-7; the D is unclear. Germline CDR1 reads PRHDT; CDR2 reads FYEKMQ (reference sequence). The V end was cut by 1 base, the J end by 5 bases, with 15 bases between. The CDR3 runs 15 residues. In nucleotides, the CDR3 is TGTGCCAGCAGCTTAGCCGCCAGTGGGAAGAACGAGCAGTACTTC. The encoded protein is CASSLAASGKNEQYF.

The CDR3 is CASSPHTDRAGELFF. For the CDR3, the DNA is TGTGCCAGCAGCCCACACACCGACCGGGCCGGGGAGCTGTTTTTT. J is TRBJ2-2 and V is TRBV7-9, with unresolved D. CDR3 length: 15 residues. With 5 bases removed from V and 6 bases from J, the gap between germline ends came to 16 bases. Germline CDR1 SEHNR, CDR2 FQNEAQ (reference sequence).

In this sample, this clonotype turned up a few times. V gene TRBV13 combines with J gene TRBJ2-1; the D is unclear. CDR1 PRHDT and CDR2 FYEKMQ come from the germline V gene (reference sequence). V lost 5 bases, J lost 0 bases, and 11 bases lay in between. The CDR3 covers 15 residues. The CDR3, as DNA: TGTGCCAGCAGCACAACTTCTACCTCCTACAATGAGCAGTTCTTC. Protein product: CASSTTSTSYNEQFF.

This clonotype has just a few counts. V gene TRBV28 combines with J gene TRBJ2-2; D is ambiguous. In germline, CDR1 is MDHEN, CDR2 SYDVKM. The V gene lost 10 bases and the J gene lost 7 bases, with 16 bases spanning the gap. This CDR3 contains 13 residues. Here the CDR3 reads CATQTVEGGELFF. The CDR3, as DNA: TGTGCCACCCAAACCGTTGAAGGCGGGGAGCTGTTTTTT.

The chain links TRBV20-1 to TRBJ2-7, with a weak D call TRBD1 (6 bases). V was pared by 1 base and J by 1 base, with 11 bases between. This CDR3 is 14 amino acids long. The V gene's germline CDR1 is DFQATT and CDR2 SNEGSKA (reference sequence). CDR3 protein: CSARGNRDSYEQYF. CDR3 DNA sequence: TGCAGTGCTAGAGGTAACAGGGATTCCTACGAGCAGTACTTC.

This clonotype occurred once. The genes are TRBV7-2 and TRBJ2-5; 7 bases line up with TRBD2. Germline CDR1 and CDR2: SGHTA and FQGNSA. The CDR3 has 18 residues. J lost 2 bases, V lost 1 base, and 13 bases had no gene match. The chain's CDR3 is CASSLGFYGGSSQETQYF. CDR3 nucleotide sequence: TGTGCCAGCAGCTTAGGTTTTTACGGGGGGTCATCTCAAGAGACCCAGTACTTC.

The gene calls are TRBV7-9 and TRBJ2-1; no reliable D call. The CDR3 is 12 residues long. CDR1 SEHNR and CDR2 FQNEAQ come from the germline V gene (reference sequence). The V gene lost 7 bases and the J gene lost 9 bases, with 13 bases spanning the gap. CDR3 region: CASTPVWGEQFF. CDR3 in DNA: TGTGCCAGCACCCCAGTTTGGGGTGAGCAGTTCTTC.

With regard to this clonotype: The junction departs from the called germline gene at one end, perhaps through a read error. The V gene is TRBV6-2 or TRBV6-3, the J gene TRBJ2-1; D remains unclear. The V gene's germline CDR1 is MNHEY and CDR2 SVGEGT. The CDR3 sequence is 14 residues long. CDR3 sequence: CTSSTEIPLDEQFF. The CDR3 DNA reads TGTACCAGCAGCACGGAAATCCCCCTCGATGAGCAGTTCTTC.

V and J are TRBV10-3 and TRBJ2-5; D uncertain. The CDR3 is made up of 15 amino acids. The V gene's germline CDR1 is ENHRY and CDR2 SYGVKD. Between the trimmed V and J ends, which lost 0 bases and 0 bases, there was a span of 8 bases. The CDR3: CAISESVGDQETQYF. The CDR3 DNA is TGTGCCATCAGTGAGTCGGTCGGAGACCAAGAGACCCAGTACTTC.

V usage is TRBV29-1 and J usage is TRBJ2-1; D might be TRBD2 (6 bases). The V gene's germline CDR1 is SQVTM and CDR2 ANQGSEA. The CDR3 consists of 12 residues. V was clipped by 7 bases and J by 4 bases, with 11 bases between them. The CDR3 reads CSARGRYNEQFF. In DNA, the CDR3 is TGCAGCGCCCGAGGGAGGTACAATGAGCAGTTCTTC.

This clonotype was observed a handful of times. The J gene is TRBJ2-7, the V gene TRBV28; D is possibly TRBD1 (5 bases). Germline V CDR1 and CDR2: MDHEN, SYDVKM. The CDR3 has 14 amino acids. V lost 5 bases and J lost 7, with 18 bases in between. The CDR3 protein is CASSPIDRPGEQYV. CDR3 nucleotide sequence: TGTGCCAGCAGTCCCATCGACAGACCTGGGGAGCAGTACGTC.

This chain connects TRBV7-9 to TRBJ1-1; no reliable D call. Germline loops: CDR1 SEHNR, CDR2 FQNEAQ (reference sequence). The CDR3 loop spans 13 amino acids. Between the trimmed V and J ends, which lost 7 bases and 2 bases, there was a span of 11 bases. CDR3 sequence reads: CASTLFINTEAFF. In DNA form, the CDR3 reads TGTGCCAGCACCCTGTTCATAAACACTGAAGCTTTCTTT.

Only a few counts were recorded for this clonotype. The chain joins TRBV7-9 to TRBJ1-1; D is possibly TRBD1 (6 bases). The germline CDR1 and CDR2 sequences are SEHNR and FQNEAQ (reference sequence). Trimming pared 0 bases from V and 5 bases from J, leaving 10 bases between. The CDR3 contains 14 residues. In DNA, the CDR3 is TGTGCCAGCAGCTTAGCGTCCAGGGGAACTGAAGCTTTCTTT. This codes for CASSLASRGTEAFF.

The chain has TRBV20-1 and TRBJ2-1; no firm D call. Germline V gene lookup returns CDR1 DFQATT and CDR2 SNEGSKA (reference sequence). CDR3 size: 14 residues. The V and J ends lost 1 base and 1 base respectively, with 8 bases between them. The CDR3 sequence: CSARGQISYNEQFF. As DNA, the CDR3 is TGCAGTGCTAGAGGGCAGATTTCCTACAATGAGCAGTTCTTC.

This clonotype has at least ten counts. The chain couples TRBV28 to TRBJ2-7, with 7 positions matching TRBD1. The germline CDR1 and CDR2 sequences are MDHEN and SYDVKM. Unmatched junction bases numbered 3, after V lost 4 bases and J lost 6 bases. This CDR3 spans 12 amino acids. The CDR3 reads CASSSRDSEQYV. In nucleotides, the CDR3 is TGTGCCAGCAGTTCCCGGGACAGCGAGCAGTACGTC.

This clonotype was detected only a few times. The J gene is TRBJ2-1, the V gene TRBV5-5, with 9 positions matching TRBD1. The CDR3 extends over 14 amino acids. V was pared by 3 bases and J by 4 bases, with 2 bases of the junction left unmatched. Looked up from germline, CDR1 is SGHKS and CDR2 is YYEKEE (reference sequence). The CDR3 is CASSWDREYNEQFF. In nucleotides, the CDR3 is TGTGCCAGCAGCTGGGACAGGGAATACAATGAGCAGTTCTTC. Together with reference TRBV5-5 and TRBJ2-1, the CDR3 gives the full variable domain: DAGVTQSPTHLIKTRGQQVTLRCSPISGHKSVSWYQQVLGQGPQFIFQYYEKEERGRGNFPDRFSARQFPNYSSELNVNALLLGDSALYLCASSWDREYNEQFFGPGTRLTVL.

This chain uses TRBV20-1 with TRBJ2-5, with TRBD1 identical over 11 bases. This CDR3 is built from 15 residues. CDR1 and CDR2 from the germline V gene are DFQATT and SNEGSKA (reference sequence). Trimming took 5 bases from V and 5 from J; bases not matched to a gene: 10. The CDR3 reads CSAPRTGGTGETQYF. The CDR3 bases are TGCAGTGCTCCAAGGACAGGGGGCACGGGGGAGACCCAGTACTTC.

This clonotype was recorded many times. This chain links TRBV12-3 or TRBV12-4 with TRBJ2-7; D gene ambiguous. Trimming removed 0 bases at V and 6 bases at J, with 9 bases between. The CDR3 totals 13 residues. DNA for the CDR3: TGTGCCAGCAGTTTAGCGCCAGCTGTCGAGCAGTACTTC. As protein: CASSLAPAVEQYF.

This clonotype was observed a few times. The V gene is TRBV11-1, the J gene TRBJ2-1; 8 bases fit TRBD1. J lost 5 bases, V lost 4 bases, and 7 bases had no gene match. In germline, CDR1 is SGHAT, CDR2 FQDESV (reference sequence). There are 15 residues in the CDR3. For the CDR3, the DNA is TGTGCCAGCAGCTCGGACAGGGAAACCCACAATGAGCAGTTCTTC. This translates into CASSSDRETHNEQFF.

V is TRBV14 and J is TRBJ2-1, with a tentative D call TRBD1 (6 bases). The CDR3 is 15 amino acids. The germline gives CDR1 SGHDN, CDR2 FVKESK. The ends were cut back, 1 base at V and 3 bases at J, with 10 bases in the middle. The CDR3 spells CASSQAQGNYNEQFF. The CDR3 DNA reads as TGTGCCAGCAGCCAAGCCCAGGGGAACTACAATGAGCAGTTCTTC.

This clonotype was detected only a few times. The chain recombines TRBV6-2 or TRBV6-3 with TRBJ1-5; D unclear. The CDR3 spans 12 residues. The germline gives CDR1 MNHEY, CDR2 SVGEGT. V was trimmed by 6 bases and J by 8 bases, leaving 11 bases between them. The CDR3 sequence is CASSPLWEPQHF. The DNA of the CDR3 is TGTGCCAGCAGCCCACTCTGGGAGCCCCAGCATTTT.

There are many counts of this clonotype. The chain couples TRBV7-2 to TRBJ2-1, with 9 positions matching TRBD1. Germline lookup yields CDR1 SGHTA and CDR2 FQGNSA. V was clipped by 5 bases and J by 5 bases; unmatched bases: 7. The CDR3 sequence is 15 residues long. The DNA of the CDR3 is TGTGCCAGCAGCGTCGGGACAGGGCCCCACAATGAGCAGTTCTTC. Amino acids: CASSVGTGPHNEQFF.

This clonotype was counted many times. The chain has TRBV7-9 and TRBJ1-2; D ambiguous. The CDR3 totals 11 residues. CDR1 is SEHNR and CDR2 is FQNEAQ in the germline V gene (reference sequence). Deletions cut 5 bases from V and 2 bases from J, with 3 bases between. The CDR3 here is CASSANYGYTF. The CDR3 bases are TGTGCCAGCAGCGCCAACTATGGCTACACCTTC.

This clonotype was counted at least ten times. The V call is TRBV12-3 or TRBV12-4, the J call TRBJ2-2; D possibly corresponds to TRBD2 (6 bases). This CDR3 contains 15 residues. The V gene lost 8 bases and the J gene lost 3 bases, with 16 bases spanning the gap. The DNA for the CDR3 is TGTGCCAGCGGTCTCCGGGACTCCTACACCGGGGAGCTGTTTTTT. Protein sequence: CASGLRDSYTGELFF.